This T cell receptor beta chain was sequenced during a study of beta chain features in type 1 diabetes (dated by TCRdb to the late 2010s). Background for the entire study: No differences in mean age, gender distribution, total cell number or subset yield were found between patients and healthy donors. The study compared TCRB repertoires of sorted circulating CD4+ T cell subsets between recently diagnosed type 1 diabetes patients and matched healthy donors. Regulatory and stem cell-like memory subsets were obtained from only 8 patients and about 8 healthy donors, while naive and central memory subsets were obtained from all 30 or so donors. A total of roughly 100 million sorted cells were examined across all samples, and the number of cells per subset was strongly correlated with RNA yield.

In the case of this clone: The target of this receptor is not known. Per-nucleotide qualities are absent, and no much larger clonotype sits a single base away.

Overall results and qualifications from the work: Type 1 diabetes patients showed a moderate but significant shortening of TCRB CDR3 length in all four CD4+ subsets. Fewer insertions and more nucleotide deletions at VDJ recombination sites were observed in patients with type 1 diabetes, implying thymic rearrangement abnormalities. Shorter templates might be favored by PCR, yet because patient and control samples were amplified and corrected together, any such skew would affect both groups equally. Because cDNA was sequenced instead of genomic DNA, activated cells with high expression could be over-represented, although the groups did not differ in activation or CD3 levels. Because the HLA sub-analyses included only small numbers of individuals, any influence of HLA type on TCRB rearrangement was left unresolved. Naive, central memory and regulatory TCRB repertoires appeared to be more alike among patients than among healthy donors.

Each donor gave one peripheral blood draw, approximately 110 mL on average, collected into heparinised tubes. A BD FACSAria II and a panel including CD45RO, CCR7, CD25, CD127, CD95 and CD27 were used to sort naive, central memory, regulatory and stem cell-like memory CD4+ T cells. All sorted populations exceeded 98% purity. Right away, PBMCs were isolated by Lymphoprep density gradient centrifugation and were stained directly, with no culture step. So that batch effects would be minimized, each experiment stained and sorted samples in pairs, pairing one healthy donor with one patient. CDR1 and CDR2 were assigned from the germline V gene (reference sequence) as SEHNR and FQNEAQ. V gives up 3 bases and J gives up 1 base, and the segment between their germline ends measures 4 bases. Inclusive of the bounding cysteine and phenylalanine, the CDR3 is 13 residues long. The DNA shown is the 39-base CDR3, in frame from base 1.

The entire isolated RNA was reverse transcribed using the High Capacity cDNA Reverse Transcription Kit, and thus expressed TCRB transcripts were sequenced. Deep immunoSEQ sequencing was applied to naive, central memory and regulatory T cell samples, giving an average of approximately 4 million total reads per sample. Sorted cells were lysed in RLT buffer, and RNA was extracted using DNase-treated RNeasy Micro or Mini kits according to cell number. To prevent cross-contamination, each cell subset was processed individually, whereas patient and healthy donor samples were processed jointly. TCRB sequences were amplified from cDNA with the immunoSEQ multiplex PCR, producing 87-bp fragments spanning the CDR3 region. The amplicons were sequenced using the Illumina HiSeq platform. The paper's data handling went like this. Synthetic template baselines were used to correct PCR bias computationally, reads within Hamming distance 2 were collapsed, and singletons that could not be merged were discarded. By aligning reads against IMGT, V, D and J genes, CDR3 length, and insertions or deletions at six rearrangement sites were assigned. Clonotype counts were normalized to sorted cell number within each subset before computing true diversity and Gini coefficients with the tcR R package. The overlap coefficient, calculated on TCRB nucleotide sequences, was used to measure repertoire sharing. Out-of-frame TCRB sequences from naive cells were analyzed as a proxy for the pre-selection repertoire. TCRdb obtained this table from immuneACCESS and retained in-frame rearrangements with V and J assigned. These tables miss some clones; where compared with another copy, unresolved V genes account for less than half of the shortfall, and the remainder is unexplained. V, J and clone size reflect that table, while D and trimming were determined from the DNA. The sample profile shows a few hundred thousand clones; around 16% of them were found once. The top ten hold approximately 0.081% of the sample.

This sequence was found in a man younger than 45 with type 1 diabetes. The material sequenced was naive CD4+ T cells from blood. The sample's cell subset or site label is to be understood as: true naive CD4+ T cells. The rearranged segments are TRBV7-9 and TRBJ1-5; no D gene can be assigned with confidence. The CDR3 sequence is CASSLRSNQPQHF. Here is the DNA: TGTGCCAGCAGCTTGAGGAGCAATCAGCCCCAGCATTTT.